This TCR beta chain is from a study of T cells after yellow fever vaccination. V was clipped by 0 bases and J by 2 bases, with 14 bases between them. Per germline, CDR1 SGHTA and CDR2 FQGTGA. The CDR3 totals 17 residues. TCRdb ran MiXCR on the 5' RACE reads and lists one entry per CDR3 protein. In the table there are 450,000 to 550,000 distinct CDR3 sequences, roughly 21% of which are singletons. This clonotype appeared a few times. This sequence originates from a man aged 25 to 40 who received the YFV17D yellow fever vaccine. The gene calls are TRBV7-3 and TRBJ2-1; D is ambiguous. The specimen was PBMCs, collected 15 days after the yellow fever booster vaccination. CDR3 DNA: TGTGCCAGCAGCTTAACAGCTGGACCAATTCCCTACAATGAGCAGTTCTTC. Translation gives CASSLTAGPIPYNEQFF.